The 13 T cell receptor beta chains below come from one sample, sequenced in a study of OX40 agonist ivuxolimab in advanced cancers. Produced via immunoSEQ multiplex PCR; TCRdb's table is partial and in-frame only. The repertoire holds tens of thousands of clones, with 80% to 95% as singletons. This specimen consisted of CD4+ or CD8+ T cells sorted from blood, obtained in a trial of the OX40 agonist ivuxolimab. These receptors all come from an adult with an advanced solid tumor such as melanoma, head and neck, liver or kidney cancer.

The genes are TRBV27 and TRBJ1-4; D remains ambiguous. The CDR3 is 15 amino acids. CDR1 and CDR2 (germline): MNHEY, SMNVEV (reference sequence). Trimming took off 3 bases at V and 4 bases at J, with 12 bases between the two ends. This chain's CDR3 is CASSFLNSFNEKLFF. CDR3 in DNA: TGTGCCAGCAGTTTCCTGAATAGCTTTAATGAAAAACTGTTTTTT. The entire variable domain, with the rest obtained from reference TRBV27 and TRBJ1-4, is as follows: EAQVTQNPRYLITVTGKKLTVTCSQNMNHEYMSWYRQDPGLGLRQIYYSMNVEVTDKGDVPEGYKVSRKEKRNFPLILESPSPNQTSLYFCASSFLNSFNEKLFFGSGTQLSVL.

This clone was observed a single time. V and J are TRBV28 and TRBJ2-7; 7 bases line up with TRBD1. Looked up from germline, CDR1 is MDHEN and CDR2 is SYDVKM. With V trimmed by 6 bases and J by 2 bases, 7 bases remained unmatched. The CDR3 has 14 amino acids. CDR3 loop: CASRLRDRTYEQYF. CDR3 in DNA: TGTGCCAGCAGACTCCGGGACAGAACCTACGAGCAGTACTTC.

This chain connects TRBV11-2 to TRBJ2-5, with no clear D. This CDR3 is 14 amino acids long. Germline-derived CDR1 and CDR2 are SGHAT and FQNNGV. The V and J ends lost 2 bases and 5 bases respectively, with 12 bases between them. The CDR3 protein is CASSLNQNGETQYF. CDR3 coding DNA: TGTGCCAGCAGCTTAAATCAGAATGGGGAGACCCAGTACTTC.

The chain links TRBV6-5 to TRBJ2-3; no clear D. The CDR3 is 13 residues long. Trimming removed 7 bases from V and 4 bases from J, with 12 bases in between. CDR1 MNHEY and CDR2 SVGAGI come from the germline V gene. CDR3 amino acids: CASMESEADTQYF. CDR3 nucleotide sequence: TGTGCCAGCATGGAATCAGAGGCAGATACGCAGTATTTT.

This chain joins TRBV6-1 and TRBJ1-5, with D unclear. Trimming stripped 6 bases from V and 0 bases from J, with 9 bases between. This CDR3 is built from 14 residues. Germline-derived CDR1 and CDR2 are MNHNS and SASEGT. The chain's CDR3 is CASSRAPSNQPQHF. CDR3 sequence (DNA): TGTGCCAGCAGCAGAGCTCCTAGCAATCAGCCCCAGCATTTT.

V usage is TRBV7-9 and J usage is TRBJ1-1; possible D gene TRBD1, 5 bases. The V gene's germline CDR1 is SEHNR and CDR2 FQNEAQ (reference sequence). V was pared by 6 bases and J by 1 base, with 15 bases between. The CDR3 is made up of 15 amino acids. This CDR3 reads CASSLHQGSNTEAFF. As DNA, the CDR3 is TGTGCCAGCAGTTTACATCAGGGATCGAACACTGAAGCTTTCTTT.

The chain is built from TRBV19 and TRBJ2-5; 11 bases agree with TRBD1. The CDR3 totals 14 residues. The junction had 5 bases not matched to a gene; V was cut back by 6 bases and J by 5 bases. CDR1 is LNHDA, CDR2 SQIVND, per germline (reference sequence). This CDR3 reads CASSGTGGLETQYF. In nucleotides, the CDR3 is TGTGCCAGTAGCGGGACAGGGGGACTGGAGACCCAGTACTTC.

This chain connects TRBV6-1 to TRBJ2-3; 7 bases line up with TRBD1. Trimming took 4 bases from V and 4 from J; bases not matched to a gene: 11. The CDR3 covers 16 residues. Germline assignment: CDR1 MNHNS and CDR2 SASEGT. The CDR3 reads CASSGDLQGVADTQYF. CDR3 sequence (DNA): TGTGCCAGCAGTGGGGACCTTCAGGGGGTTGCAGATACGCAGTATTTT.

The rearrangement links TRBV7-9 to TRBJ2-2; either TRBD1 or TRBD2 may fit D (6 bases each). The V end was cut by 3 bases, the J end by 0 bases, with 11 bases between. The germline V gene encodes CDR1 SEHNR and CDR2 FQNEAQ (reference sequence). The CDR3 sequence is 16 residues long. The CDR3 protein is CASSFGGRANTGELFF. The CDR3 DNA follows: TGTGCCAGCAGCTTCGGGGGCAGGGCGAACACCGGGGAGCTGTTTTTT.

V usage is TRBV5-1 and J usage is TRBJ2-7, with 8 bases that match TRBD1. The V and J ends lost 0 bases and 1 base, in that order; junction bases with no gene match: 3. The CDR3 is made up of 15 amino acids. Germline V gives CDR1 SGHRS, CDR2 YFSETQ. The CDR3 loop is CASSLVQGGSYEQYF. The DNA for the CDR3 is TGCGCCAGCAGCTTGGTACAGGGGGGTTCCTACGAGCAGTACTTC. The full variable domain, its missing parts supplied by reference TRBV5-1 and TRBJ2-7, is KAGVTQTPRYLIKTRGQQVTLSCSPISGHRSVSWYQQTPGQGLQFLFEYFSETQRNKGNFPGRFSGRQFSNSRSEMNVSTLELGDSALYLCASSLVQGGSYEQYFGPGTRLTVT.

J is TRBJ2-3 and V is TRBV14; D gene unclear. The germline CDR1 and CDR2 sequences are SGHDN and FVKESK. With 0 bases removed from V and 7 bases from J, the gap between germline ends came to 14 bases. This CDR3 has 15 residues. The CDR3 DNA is TGTGCCAGCAGCCAAGATAACCGGAACGGACATACGCAGTATTTT. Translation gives CASSQDNRNGHTQYF. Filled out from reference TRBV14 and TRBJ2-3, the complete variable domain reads EAGVTQFPSHSVIEKGQTVTLRCDPISGHDNLYWYRRVMGKEIKFLLHFVKESKQDESGMPNNRFLAERTGGTYSTLKVQPAELEDSGVYFCASSQDNRNGHTQYFGPGTRLTVL.

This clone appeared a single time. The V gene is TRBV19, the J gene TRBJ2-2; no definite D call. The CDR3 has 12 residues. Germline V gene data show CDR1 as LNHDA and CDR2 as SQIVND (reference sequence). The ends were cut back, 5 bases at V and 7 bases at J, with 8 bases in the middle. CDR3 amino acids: CASSPPIGELFF. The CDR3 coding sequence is TGTGCCAGTAGTCCCCCGATCGGGGAGCTGTTTTTT. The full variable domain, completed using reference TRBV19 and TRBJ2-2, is DGGITQSPKYLFRKEGQNVTLSCEQNLNHDAMYWYRQDPGQGLRLIYYSQIVNDFQKGDIAEGYSVSREKKESFPLTVTSAQKNPTAFYLCASSPPIGELFFGEGSRLTVL.

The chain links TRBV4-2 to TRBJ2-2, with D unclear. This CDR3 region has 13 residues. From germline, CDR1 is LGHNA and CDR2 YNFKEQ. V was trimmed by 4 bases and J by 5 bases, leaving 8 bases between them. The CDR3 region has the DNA TGTGCCAGCAGCCCACTTAGGACCGGGGAGCTGTTTTTT. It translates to CASSPLRTGELFF.